The TCR beta chain under discussion was sequenced for a study of cytomegalovirus exposure and HLA in healthy donors. Germline CDR1 is SNHLY and CDR2 is FYNNEI. CDR3 length: 15 amino acids. With 6 bases clipped from V and 3 bases from J, the junction kept 8 bases outside the gene matches. Concerning this clone itself: Its cognate antigen is unknown. The sample has other DNA sequences that encode this CDR3 too.

In the PCR, 60 Vbeta and 13 Jbeta primers were used. Sequencing was performed with immunoSEQ multiplex PCR; in TCRdb, only in-frame clones are kept and a portion is missing. The sample lists roughly 92,000 clones, 80% seen once, with roughly 30% in the top ten. Whole-study results and caveats: The likely explanation for a cluster of highly shared sequence variants was sequencing artifact.

Sequences were obtained from PBMCs. This clonotype originated in a man aged 50 or older in good health and CMV-seropositive. The rearrangement links TRBV2 to TRBJ1-5, with 7 bases lining up with TRBD1. CDR3 amino acids: CASSPDRVNNQPQHF. CDR3 bases: TGTGCCAGCAGCCCCGACAGGGTCAACAATCAGCCCCAGCATTTT.